A single sample is the source of the 29 T cell receptor beta chains below, sequenced in a study of T-cell memory formation after mild COVID-19. TCRdb re-called the 5' RACE reads through MiXCR, storing one row per CDR3 protein. This table holds a few hundred thousand distinct CDR3 sequences, about a fifth found once. Source material: PBMCs or a T cell subset sorted from them (not recorded which). These receptors all stem from an adult woman who had mild COVID-19 (a few samples of this study predate the infection). Cell type and time point are not known.

This clonotype was counted only a few times. The genes are TRBV5-1 and TRBJ2-7; D may be TRBD2 (5 bases). V lost 4 bases and J lost 5, with 10 bases in between. Germline V gene lookup returns CDR1 SGHRS and CDR2 YFSETQ. This CDR3 comprises 12 residues. The CDR3 loop reads CASSRGLDEQYF. Here the CDR3 DNA reads TGCGCCAGCAGCCGTGGACTGGACGAGCAGTACTTC.

This clonotype turned up a few times. V gene TRBV9 combines with J gene TRBJ2-1; D may be TRBD1 (6 bases). The germline CDR1 and CDR2 sequences are SGDLS and YYNGEE. CDR3 length: 19 amino acids. The ends were cut back, 6 bases at V and 0 bases at J, with 25 bases in the middle. The CDR3 nucleotides are TGTGCCAGCAACCGAGACGGCATGACAGGCCTTCGCTCCTACAATGAGCAGTTCTTC. The encoded protein is CASNRDGMTGLRSYNEQFF.

This clonotype was observed a few times. V is TRBV11-2 and J is TRBJ2-5; unclear D gene. Deletions cut 5 bases from V and 6 bases from J, with 16 bases between. From germline, CDR1 is SGHAT and CDR2 FQNNGV. CDR3 length equals 14 residues. The CDR3 here is CASSLDPQRKTQYF. CDR3 sequence (DNA): TGTGCCAGCAGCCTCGACCCGCAGAGAAAGACCCAGTACTTC.

This clonotype was observed a handful of times. CDR3 nucleotide sequence: TGTGCCAGCAACCCAACGCGGACTATTTCCAATGAGCAGTTCTTC. Its translation is CASNPTRTISNEQFF. The rearrangement joins TRBV7-2 to TRBJ2-1, with D possibly matching TRBD2 (6 bases). V lost 7 bases, J lost 6 bases, and 19 bases lay in between. Germline values: CDR1 SGHTA, CDR2 FQGNSA. CDR3 length equals 15 residues.

V usage is TRBV7-2 and J usage is TRBJ1-1, with D possibly matching TRBD1 (5 bases). V lost 2 bases to trimming and J lost 0 bases, with 16 bases between them. Germline-derived CDR1 and CDR2 are SGHTA and FQGNSA. This CDR3 has 17 residues. CDR3 nucleotides: TGTGCCAGCAGCTTACTCCCCCTGGGGCTCATGAACACTGAAGCTTTCTTT. This translates into CASSLLPLGLMNTEAFF.

The chain couples TRBV6-5 to TRBJ2-1; D unclear. The CDR3 totals 14 residues. Trimming shortened V by 6 bases and J by 0 bases, and 9 bases separated the two germline ends. Germline values: CDR1 MNHEY, CDR2 SVGAGI. Written as DNA, the CDR3 is TGTGCCAGCAGGGGTAGTGTCTCCTACAATGAGCAGTTCTTC. Translating it yields CASRGSVSYNEQFF.

The table lists this clonotype with a few counts. The chain joins TRBV4-2 to TRBJ2-7, with 10 bases identical to TRBD1. With 1 base clipped from V and 6 bases from J, the junction kept 6 bases outside the gene matches. The CDR3 length is 15 residues. The germline CDR1 and CDR2 sequences are LGHNA and YNFKEQ. CDR3 sequence: CASSQAPTGGSEQYF. The CDR3 nucleotides are TGTGCCAGCAGCCAAGCCCCGACAGGGGGCAGCGAGCAGTACTTC.

The chain combines TRBV27 with TRBJ2-3, with a weak D call TRBD2 (6 bases). Trimming removed 6 bases at V and 5 bases at J, with 24 bases between. CDR1 is MNHEY, CDR2 SMNVEV, per germline (reference sequence). This CDR3 contains 17 residues. The CDR3 reads CASSPYGGSMGEDTQYF. CDR3 sequence (DNA): TGTGCCAGCAGCCCTTATGGAGGGTCCATGGGGGAAGATACGCAGTATTTT.

This clonotype was observed many times. The chain links TRBV19 to TRBJ2-7; 7 bases agree with TRBD2. CDR1 is LNHDA, CDR2 SQIVND, per germline (reference sequence). V was pared by 3 bases and J by 6 bases, with 5 bases of the junction left unmatched. The CDR3 loop spans 13 amino acids. For the CDR3, the DNA is TGTGCCAGTAGTATCGTCAGGGAGGGCGAGCAGTACTTC. Its translation is CASSIVREGEQYF.

The chain uses TRBV30 and TRBJ2-7; D is ambiguous. The ends were cut back, 4 bases at V and 7 bases at J, with 17 bases in the middle. Germline assignment: CDR1 GTSNPN and CDR2 SVGIG (reference sequence). This CDR3 contains 13 residues. CDR3 coding DNA: TGTGCCTGGACCCTGTTCCCCTCTGGAGAGCAGTACTTC. Protein sequence: CAWTLFPSGEQYF.

This clonotype was recorded only once. V and J are TRBV6-4 and TRBJ2-1, with TRBD2 matching 8 bases. Looked up from germline, CDR1 is MRHNA and CDR2 is SNTAGT. With 6 bases clipped from V and 3 bases from J, the junction kept 7 bases outside the gene matches. The CDR3 is 15 amino acids. The chain's CDR3 is CASSDTSGVYNEQFF. The CDR3 DNA reads TGTGCCAGCAGCGATACTAGCGGAGTCTACAATGAGCAGTTCTTC.

This clonotype is a singleton in its sample. V gene TRBV9 combines with J gene TRBJ2-3; 9 nucleotides match TRBD2. V dropped 0 bases and J dropped 4; count of bases not matched to a gene: 3. There are 15 residues in the CDR3. Germline lookup yields CDR1 SGDLS and CDR2 YYNGEE. CDR3 DNA sequence: TGTGCCAGCAGCGTAGGTAGCGGGAGCTCAGATACGCAGTATTTT. Translating gives CASSVGSGSSDTQYF.

The gene calls are TRBV3-1 and TRBJ2-1; D gene unclear. This CDR3 comprises 11 residues. V lost 8 bases, J lost 8 bases, and 10 bases lay in between. Germline values: CDR1 LGHDT, CDR2 YNNKEL (reference sequence). The CDR3 DNA is TGTGCCAGCCAGAATTTGGATGAGCAGTTCTTC. This translates into CASQNLDEQFF.

This rearrangement joins TRBV20-1 to TRBJ2-1; tentatively, D is TRBD1 or TRBD2 (5 bases each). The germline V and J ends were trimmed by 3 bases and 2 bases, with 17 bases remaining between them. Germline V lookup: CDR1 DFQATT, CDR2 SNEGSKA (reference sequence). CDR3 length equals 16 residues. This CDR3 reads CSASPEGPFPYNEQFF. CDR3 DNA: TGCAGTGCTAGTCCTGAGGGGCCCTTTCCCTACAATGAGCAGTTCTTC.

This chain uses TRBV6-6 with TRBJ2-1; possible D gene TRBD2, 7 bases. This CDR3 is built from 14 residues. CDR1 and CDR2 from the germline V gene are MNHNY and SVGAGI (reference sequence). Trimming removed 2 bases at V and 9 bases at J, with 14 bases between. The CDR3 loop reads CASSYGDTSAEQFF. For the CDR3, the DNA is TGTGCCAGCAGTTACGGGGACACTAGCGCTGAGCAGTTCTTC.

This clonotype was observed a few times. This chain uses TRBV29-1 with TRBJ1-1; a weak D match, TRBD1 (5 bases). Trimming shortened V by 7 bases and J by 4 bases, and 13 bases separated the two germline ends. Germline-derived CDR1 and CDR2 are SQVTM and ANQGSEA. This CDR3 is built from 12 residues. DNA of the CDR3: TGCAGCGGGGCGGGGGTGGCCACTGAAGCTTTCTTT. It yields the protein CSGAGVATEAFF.

This chain links TRBV9 with TRBJ2-1; 9 positions match TRBD2. Germline CDR1 and CDR2: SGDLS and YYNGEE. The CDR3 extends over 18 amino acids. V lost 4 bases and J lost 5; bases outside the gene matches: 16. The CDR3: CASSYIPPEAGGHNEQFF. CDR3 in DNA: TGTGCCAGCAGCTACATCCCCCCGGAAGCGGGGGGCCACAATGAGCAGTTCTTC.

This CDR3 reads CSAPGTGLDTQYF. The DNA for the CDR3 is TGCAGCGCACCCGGGACAGGGTTAGATACGCAGTATTTT. This chain links TRBV29-1 with TRBJ2-3; 9 nucleotides align to TRBD1. Germline V gene sequence: CDR1 SQVTM, CDR2 ANQGSEA. The junction had 7 bases not matched to a gene; V was cut back by 7 bases and J by 5 bases. CDR3 length: 13 residues.

The chain combines TRBV12-3 or TRBV12-4 with TRBJ2-1; TRBD1 aligns across 7 bases. The ends lost 6 bases at V and 4 bases at J; junction bases unmatched: 9. CDR3 length: 15 residues. CDR3 DNA sequence: TGTGCCAGCAGCTTACCGGGACAGCCATACAATGAGCAGTTCTTC. It translates to CASSLPGQPYNEQFF.

The rearrangement links TRBV20-1 to TRBJ2-7, with D possibly TRBD2 on 8 matching bases. The V and J ends lost 6 bases and 7 bases respectively, with 22 bases between them. In germline, CDR1 is DFQATT, CDR2 SNEGSKA (reference sequence). The CDR3 loop spans 14 amino acids. The DNA of the CDR3 is TGCAGTGCACGACAGGGACTAGAAGTAGGAGAGCAGTACTTC. The encoded protein is CSARQGLEVGEQYF.

The rearrangement joins TRBV7-9 to TRBJ1-1; D might be TRBD1 (5 bases). The CDR3 extends over 17 amino acids. CDR1 is SEHNR, CDR2 FQNEAQ, per germline (reference sequence). V lost 4 bases and J 8 bases, leaving 26 bases between the germline ends. CDR3 nucleotide sequence: TGTGCCAGCAGCTCGACAGTGCCACGTAAAGAAAGTAAAGAAGCTTTCTTT. Translation: CASSSTVPRKESKEAFF.

There are many counts of this clonotype. CDR3 nucleotide sequence: TGTGCCAGCAGCCAAGGGTTCTCAACAGGGGGGCAGTTCTTC. Its translation: CASSQGFSTGGQFF. V gene TRBV14 combines with J gene TRBJ2-1, with 8 bases fitting TRBD1. This CDR3 has 14 amino acids. The germline CDR1 and CDR2 sequences are SGHDN and FVKESK. The ends lost 1 base at V and 12 bases at J; junction bases unmatched: 8.

V and J are TRBV6-5 and TRBJ1-3, with 9 bases aligning to TRBD1. The germline CDR1 and CDR2 sequences are MNHEY and SVGAGI. The CDR3 is made up of 15 amino acids. V lost 6 bases and J lost 4; bases outside the gene matches: 7. CDR3 DNA sequence: TGTGCCAGCAGAGAGACCGGGACAGGGGGAAACACCATATATTTT. Residues: CASRETGTGGNTIYF.

CDR3 region: CASSSDRTDMNTEAFF. The CDR3 DNA sequence: TGTGCCAGCAGCTCAGATAGGACAGATATGAACACTGAAGCTTTCTTT. The rearrangement joins TRBV7-9 to TRBJ1-1; the D gene is possibly TRBD1 (6 bases). CDR1 is SEHNR, CDR2 FQNEAQ, per germline (reference sequence). Trimming removed 4 bases at V and 0 bases at J, with 15 bases between. CDR3 size: 16 residues.

This clonotype was detected a few times. This chain connects TRBV25-1 to TRBJ2-7; D is unclear. V was cut by 5 bases and J by 7 bases, with 12 bases left in between. The CDR3 loop spans 12 amino acids. Germline V gene data show CDR1 as MGHDK and CDR2 as SYGVNS. The DNA for the CDR3 is TGTGCCAGCAGTCCCCTCGGATGGGAGCAGTACTTC. Amino acid sequence: CASSPLGWEQYF.

This chain joins TRBV5-1 and TRBJ2-5; 7 bases agree with TRBD2. The germline V gene has CDR1 SGHRS and CDR2 YFSETQ. This CDR3 region has 16 residues. The junction had 7 bases not matched to a gene; V was cut back by 1 base and J by 1 base. The CDR3 region is CASSLSMASGQETQYF. CDR3 sequence (DNA): TGCGCCAGCAGCTTGAGTATGGCTAGCGGCCAAGAGACCCAGTACTTC.

This clonotype was picked up a small number of times. This chain joins TRBV4-1 and TRBJ2-7; no firm D call. Germline CDR1 MGHRA, CDR2 YSYEKL. Trimming cost V 1 base and J 2 bases, with 6 bases left between them. CDR3 length: 13 residues. This chain's CDR3 is CASSQGFAYEQYF. CDR3 nucleotide sequence: TGCGCCAGCAGCCAAGGATTCGCCTACGAGCAGTACTTC.

This clonotype came up a few times. V gene TRBV5-1 combines with J gene TRBJ1-3; weak D call: TRBD1 (6 bases). The length of the CDR3 is 14 residues. With 3 bases removed from V and 2 bases from J, the gap between germline ends came to 9 bases. In germline, CDR1 is SGHRS, CDR2 YFSETQ. The CDR3 nucleotides are TGCGCCAGCAGCTCCGCAGGGGCTGGAAACACCATATATTTT. It translates to CASSSAGAGNTIYF. Based on the CDR3 plus reference TRBV5-1 and TRBJ1-3, the full variable domain is KAGVTQTPRYLIKTRGQQVTLSCSPISGHRSVSWYQQTPGQGLQFLFEYFSETQRNKGNFPGRFSGRQFSNSRSEMNVSTLELGDSALYLCASSSAGAGNTIYFGEGSWLTVV.

The J gene is TRBJ2-7, the V gene TRBV5-5, with 12 bases identical to TRBD2. The CDR3 covers 17 residues. The junction had 6 bases not matched to a gene; V was cut back by 1 base and J by 1 base. Germline values: CDR1 SGHKS, CDR2 YYEKEE (reference sequence). CDR3 protein: CASSLRLAGGKSYEQYF. The CDR3 nucleotides read TGTGCCAGCAGCTTGAGGCTAGCGGGAGGGAAATCCTACGAGCAGTACTTC.